This TCR beta chain was identified in a study of T cell repertoires in cytomegalovirus infection. Overall study findings and caveats: Ex vivo responses were dominated by HLA-C-restricted CMV-specific TCR beta clonotypes.

Trimming pared 4 bases from V and 6 bases from J, leaving 17 bases between. Germline V CDR1 and CDR2: SGHRS, YFSETQ. The CDR3 covers 14 residues. A few counts support this clonotype. Its target is not known. In TCRdb, the reads were re-called with MiXCR into one record per CDR3 protein. The sample holds 490,000 or so distinct CDR3 sequences, approximately 10% seen once. The source is a human donor in good health (CMV status not recorded). Some clones in this sample may be carry-over from other donors' samples. The material sequenced was PBMCs. This sequence joins TRBV5-1 and TRBJ2-7; possible D gene TRBD2, 5 bases. The CDR3 region is CASSPDGGVAEQYF. In nucleotides, the CDR3 is TGCGCCAGCAGCCCGGACGGAGGAGTCGCCGAGCAGTACTTC.